This T cell receptor beta chain stems from a study of early T cells in non-severe SARS-CoV-2 infection. In the study overall: RNA in bulk from unsorted whole blood was sequenced, and chains were unpaired.

This clonotype occurred many times. Its antigen is as yet unknown. The library protocol tagged individual cDNA molecules with unique molecular identifiers. TCRdb redid the calling of the 5' RACE reads with MiXCR, one entry per CDR3 protein. The data show under 65,000 distinct CDR3 sequences, with 13% seen just once and about 9.3% held by the top ten. Trimming took 7 bases from V and 0 from J, leaving 12 bases between them. Germline V gene sequence: CDR1 SEHNR, CDR2 FQNEAQ (reference sequence). This CDR3 region has 14 residues. General observations from the study: VDJdb-based annotation leaned toward anti-spike CD8 responses and missed private and CD4 specificities.

The TCR comes from an adult who was a healthcare worker with PCR-confirmed SARS-CoV-2 infection or an uninfected control (not recorded which). This chain connects TRBV7-9 to TRBJ1-1, with D possibly TRBD1 on 6 matching bases. The material sequenced was whole blood, taken at baseline. CDR3 amino acids: CASTPGDMNTEAFF. The CDR3 region has the DNA TGTGCCAGCACGCCGGGGGACATGAACACTGAAGCTTTCTTT.